This T cell receptor beta chain was profiled in a study of blood T cell repertoires in COVID-19. In the study overall: Acute and convalescent COVID-19 specimens originated in the United States, Italy and Spain. Sample material is recorded as cDNA or gDNA derived from T cells, B-cell-depleted T cells, or PBMCs.

The repertoire was sequenced with immunoSEQ multiplex PCR; TCRdb's copy has only in-frame clones and lacks some. The table includes 95,000 to 150,000 clones, 70% to 85% detected once. This CDR3 contains 13 residues. Germline loops: CDR1 MNHEY, CDR2 SMNVEV (reference sequence). V lost 3 bases and J 6 bases, leaving 11 bases between the germline ends. The origin of this receptor is a woman in her 70s with acute or convalescent COVID-19. The sequenced sample was peripheral blood. This chain uses TRBV27 with TRBJ1-2; D is possibly TRBD1 (5 bases). The CDR3 reads CASSFMLGDGYTF. The CDR3 nucleotides read TGTGCCAGCAGTTTTATGCTAGGGGATGGCTACACCTTC.